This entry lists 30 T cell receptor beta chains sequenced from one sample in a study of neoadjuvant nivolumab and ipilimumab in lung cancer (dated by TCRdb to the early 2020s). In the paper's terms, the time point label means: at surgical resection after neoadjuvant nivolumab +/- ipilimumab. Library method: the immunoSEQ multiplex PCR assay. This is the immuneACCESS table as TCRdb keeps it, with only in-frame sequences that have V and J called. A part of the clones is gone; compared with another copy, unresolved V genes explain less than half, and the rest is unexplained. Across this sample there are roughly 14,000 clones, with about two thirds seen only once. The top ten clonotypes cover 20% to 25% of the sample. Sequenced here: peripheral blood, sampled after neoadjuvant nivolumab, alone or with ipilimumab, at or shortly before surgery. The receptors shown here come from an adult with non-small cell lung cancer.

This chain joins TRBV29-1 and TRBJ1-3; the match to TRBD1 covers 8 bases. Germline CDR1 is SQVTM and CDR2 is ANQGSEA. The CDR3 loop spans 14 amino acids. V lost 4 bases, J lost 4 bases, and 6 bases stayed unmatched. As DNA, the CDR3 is TGCAGCGTTGTCCTGACAGGGGACGGAAACACCATATATTTT. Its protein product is CSVVLTGDGNTIYF.

CDR3 sequence reads: CASSSTGTEAFF. For the CDR3, the DNA is TGTGCCAGCAGCTCCACAGGGACTGAAGCTTTCTTT. This chain uses TRBV6-5 with TRBJ1-1; D is possibly TRBD1 (6 bases). The germline gives CDR1 MNHEY, CDR2 SVGAGI. V was shortened by 6 bases and J by 5 bases, with 10 bases between the two germline ends. The CDR3 spans 12 residues.

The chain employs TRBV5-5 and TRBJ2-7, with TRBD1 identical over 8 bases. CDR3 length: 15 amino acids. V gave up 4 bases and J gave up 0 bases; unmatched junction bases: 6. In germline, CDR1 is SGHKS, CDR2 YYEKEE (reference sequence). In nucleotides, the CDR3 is TGTGCCAGCAGCAACGGACAGGGAATCTCCTACGAGCAGTACTTC. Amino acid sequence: CASSNGQGISYEQYF. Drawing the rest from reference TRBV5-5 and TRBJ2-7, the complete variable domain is DAGVTQSPTHLIKTRGQQVTLRCSPISGHKSVSWYQQVLGQGPQFIFQYYEKEERGRGNFPDRFSARQFPNYSSELNVNALLLGDSALYLCASSNGQGISYEQYFGPGTRLTVT.

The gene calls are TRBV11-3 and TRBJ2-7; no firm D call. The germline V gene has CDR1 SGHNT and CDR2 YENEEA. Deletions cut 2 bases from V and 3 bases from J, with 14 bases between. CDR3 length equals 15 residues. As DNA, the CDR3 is TGTGCCAGCAGCTTACGTAGCCAGACCGTCTACGAGCAGTACTTC. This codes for CASSLRSQTVYEQYF.

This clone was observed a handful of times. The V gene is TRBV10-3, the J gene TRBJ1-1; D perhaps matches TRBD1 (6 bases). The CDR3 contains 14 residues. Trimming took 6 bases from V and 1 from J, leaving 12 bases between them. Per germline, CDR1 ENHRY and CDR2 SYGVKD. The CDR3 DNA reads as TGTGCCATCAGGGAGGACAGATCGAACACTGAAGCTTTCTTT. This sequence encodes CAIREDRSNTEAFF.

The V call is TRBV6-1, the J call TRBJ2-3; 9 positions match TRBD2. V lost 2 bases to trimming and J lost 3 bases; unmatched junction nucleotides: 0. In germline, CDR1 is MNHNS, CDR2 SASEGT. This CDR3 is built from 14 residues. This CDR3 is CASSESGRTDTQYF. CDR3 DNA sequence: TGTGCCAGCAGTGAAAGCGGGAGGACAGATACGCAGTATTTT.

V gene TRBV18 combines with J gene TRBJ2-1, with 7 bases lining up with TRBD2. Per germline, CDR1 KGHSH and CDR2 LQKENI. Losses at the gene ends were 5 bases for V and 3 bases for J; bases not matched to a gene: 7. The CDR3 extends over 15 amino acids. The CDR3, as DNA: TGTGCCAGCTCAATCCCGCTAGCGGTCTACAATGAGCAGTTCTTC. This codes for CASSIPLAVYNEQFF.

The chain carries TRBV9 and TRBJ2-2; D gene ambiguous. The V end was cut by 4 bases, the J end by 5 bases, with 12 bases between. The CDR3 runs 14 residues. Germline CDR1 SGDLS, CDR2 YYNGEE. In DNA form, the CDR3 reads TGTGCCAGCAGCCCGCGTAGTTGGACCGGGGAGCTGTTTTTT. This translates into CASSPRSWTGELFF.

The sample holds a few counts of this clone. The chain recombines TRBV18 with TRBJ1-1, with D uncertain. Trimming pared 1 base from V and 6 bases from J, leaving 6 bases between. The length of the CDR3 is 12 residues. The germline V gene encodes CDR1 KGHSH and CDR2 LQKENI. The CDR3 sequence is CASSPLGAEAFF. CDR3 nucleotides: TGTGCCAGCTCACCACTCGGGGCTGAAGCTTTCTTT.

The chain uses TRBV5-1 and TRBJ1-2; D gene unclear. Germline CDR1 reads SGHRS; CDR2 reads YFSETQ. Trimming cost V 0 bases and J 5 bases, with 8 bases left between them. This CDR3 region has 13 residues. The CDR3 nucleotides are TGCGCCAGCAGCTTGGAGTTAGGGTATGGCTACACCTTC. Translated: CASSLELGYGYTF.

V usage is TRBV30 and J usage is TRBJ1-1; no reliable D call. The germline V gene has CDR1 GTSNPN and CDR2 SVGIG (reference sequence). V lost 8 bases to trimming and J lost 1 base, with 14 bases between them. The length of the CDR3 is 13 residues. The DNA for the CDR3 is TGTGCCGTATCGGGTATAGGGAACACTGAAGCTTTCTTT. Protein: CAVSGIGNTEAFF. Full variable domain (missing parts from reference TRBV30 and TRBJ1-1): SQTIHQWPATLVQPVGSPLSLECTVEGTSNPNLYWYRQAAGRGLQLLFYSVGIGQISSEVPQNLSASRPQDRQFILSSKKLLLSDSGFYLCAVSGIGNTEAFFGQGTRLTVV.

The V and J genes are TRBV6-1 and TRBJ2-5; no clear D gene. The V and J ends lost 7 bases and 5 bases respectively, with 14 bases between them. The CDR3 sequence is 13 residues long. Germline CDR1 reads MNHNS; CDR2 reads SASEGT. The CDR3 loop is CASTGVLWETQYF. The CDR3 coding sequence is TGTGCCAGCACCGGAGTATTGTGGGAGACCCAGTACTTC.

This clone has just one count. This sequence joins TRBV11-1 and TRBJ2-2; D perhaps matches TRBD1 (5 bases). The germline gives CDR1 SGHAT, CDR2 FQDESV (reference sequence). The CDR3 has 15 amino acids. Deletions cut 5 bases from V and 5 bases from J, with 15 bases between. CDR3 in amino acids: CASSPGSLTTGELFF. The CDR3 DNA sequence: TGTGCCAGCAGCCCAGGGTCCCTAACGACCGGGGAGCTGTTTTTT.

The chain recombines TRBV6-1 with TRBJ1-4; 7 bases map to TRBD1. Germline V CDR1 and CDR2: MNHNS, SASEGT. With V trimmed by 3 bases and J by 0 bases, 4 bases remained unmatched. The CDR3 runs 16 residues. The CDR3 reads CASSEWTGATNEKLFF. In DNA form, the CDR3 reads TGTGCCAGCAGTGAGTGGACAGGCGCAACTAATGAAAAACTGTTTTTT.

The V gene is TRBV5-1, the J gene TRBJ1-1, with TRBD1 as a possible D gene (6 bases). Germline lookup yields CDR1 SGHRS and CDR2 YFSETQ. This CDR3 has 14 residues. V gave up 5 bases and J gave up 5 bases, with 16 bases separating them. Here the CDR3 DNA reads TGCGCCAGCAGTCTTGATCAAAGGGGGACTGAAGCTTTCTTT. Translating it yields CASSLDQRGTEAFF. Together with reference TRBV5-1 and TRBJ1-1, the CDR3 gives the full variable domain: KAGVTQTPRYLIKTRGQQVTLSCSPISGHRSVSWYQQTPGQGLQFLFEYFSETQRNKGNFPGRFSGRQFSNSRSEMNVSTLELGDSALYLCASSLDQRGTEAFFGQGTRLTVV.

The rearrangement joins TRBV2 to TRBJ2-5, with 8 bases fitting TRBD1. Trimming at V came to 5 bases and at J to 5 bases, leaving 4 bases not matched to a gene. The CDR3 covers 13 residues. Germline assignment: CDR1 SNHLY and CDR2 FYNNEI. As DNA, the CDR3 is TGTGCCAGCAGTACAGGGGGGAGGGAGACCCAGTACTTC. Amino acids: CASSTGGRETQYF.

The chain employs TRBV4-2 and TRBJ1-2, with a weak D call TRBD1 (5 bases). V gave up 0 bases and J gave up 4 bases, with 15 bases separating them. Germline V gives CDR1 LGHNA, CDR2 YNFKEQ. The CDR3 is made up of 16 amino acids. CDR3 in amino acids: CASSQEIRDRAYGYTF. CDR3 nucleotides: TGTGCCAGCAGCCAAGAGATCAGGGACCGAGCCTATGGCTACACCTTC.

CDR3 sequence: CASSERLDTQHF. The CDR3 nucleotides read TGTGCCAGCAGTGAACGCTTAGACACCCAGCATTTT. The chain uses TRBV6-1 and TRBJ1-5; D is undetermined. CDR3 length: 12 amino acids. Trimming stripped 2 bases from V and 11 bases from J, with 10 bases between. Germline V gene lookup returns CDR1 MNHNS and CDR2 SASEGT.

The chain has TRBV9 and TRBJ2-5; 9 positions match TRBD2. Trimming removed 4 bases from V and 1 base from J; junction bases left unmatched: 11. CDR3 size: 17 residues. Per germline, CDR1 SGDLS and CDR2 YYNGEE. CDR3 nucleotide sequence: TGTGCCAGCAGCTCTGGGGGTCGGACTAGCGCCCAAGAGACCCAGTACTTC. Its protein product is CASSSGGRTSAQETQYF.

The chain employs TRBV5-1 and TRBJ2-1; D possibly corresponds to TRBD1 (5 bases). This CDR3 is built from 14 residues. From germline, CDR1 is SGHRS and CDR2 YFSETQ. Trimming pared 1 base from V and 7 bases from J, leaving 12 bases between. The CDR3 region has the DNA TGCGCCAGCAGCTTGCCCGAGCAGGGTAATGAGCAGTTCTTC. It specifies CASSLPEQGNEQFF.

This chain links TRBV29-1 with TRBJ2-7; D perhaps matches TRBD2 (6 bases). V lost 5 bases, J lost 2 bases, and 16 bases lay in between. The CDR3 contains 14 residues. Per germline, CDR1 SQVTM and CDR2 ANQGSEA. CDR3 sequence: CSVKGRQGTYEQYF. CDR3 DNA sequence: TGCAGCGTTAAAGGGAGGCAGGGAACCTACGAGCAGTACTTC.

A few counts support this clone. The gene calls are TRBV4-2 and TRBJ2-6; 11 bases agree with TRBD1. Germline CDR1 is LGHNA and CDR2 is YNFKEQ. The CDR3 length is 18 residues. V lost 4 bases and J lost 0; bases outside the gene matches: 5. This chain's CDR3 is CASSRRTGGASGANVLTF. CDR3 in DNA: TGTGCCAGCAGCCGGCGGACAGGGGGCGCCTCTGGGGCCAACGTCCTGACTTTC.

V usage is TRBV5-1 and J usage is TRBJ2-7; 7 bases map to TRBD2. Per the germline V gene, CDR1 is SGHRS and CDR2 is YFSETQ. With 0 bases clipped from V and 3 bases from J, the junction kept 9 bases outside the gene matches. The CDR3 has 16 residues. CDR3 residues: CASSLGLAVTNYEQYF. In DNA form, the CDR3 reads TGCGCCAGCAGCTTGGGGCTAGCGGTGACGAACTACGAGCAGTACTTC.

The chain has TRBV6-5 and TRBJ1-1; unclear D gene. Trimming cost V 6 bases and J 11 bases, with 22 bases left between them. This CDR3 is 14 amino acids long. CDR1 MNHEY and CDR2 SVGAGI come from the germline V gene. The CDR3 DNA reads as TGTGCCAGCAGCCGACAATCCCAGCAGCCGTACGCTTTCTTT. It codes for CASSRQSQQPYAFF.

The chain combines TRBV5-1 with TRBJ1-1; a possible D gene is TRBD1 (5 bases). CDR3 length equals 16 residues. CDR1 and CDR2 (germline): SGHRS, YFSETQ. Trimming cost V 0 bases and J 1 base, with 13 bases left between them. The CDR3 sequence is CASSLDGDFWNTEAFF. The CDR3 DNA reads TGCGCCAGCAGCTTGGACGGGGACTTTTGGAACACTGAAGCTTTCTTT.

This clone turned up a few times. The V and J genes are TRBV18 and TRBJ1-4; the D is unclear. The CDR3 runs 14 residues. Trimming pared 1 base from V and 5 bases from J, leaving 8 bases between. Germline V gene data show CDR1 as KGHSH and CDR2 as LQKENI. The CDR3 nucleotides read TGTGCCAGCTCACCACAATCCCGAAATGAAAAACTGTTTTTT. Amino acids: CASSPQSRNEKLFF.

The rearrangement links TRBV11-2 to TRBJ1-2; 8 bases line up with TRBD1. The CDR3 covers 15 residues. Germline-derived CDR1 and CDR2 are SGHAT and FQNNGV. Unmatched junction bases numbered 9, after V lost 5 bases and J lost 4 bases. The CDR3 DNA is TGTGCCAGCAGCGCGAACCCCGGACAGGGCTATGGCTACACCTTC. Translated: CASSANPGQGYGYTF. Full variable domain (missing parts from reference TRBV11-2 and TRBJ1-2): EAGVAQSPRYKIIEKRQSVAFWCNPISGHATLYWYQQILGQGPKLLIQFQNNGVVDDSQLPKDRFSAERLKGVDSTLKIQPAKLEDSAVYLCASSANPGQGYGYTFGSGTRLTVV.

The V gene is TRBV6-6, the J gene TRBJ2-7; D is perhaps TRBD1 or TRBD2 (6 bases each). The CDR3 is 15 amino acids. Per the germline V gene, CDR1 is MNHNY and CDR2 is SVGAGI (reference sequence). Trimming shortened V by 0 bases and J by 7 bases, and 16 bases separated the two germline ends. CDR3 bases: TGTGCCAGCAGTTACTCGGGGGGCCCTTGGGGTGAGCAGTACTTC. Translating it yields CASSYSGGPWGEQYF.

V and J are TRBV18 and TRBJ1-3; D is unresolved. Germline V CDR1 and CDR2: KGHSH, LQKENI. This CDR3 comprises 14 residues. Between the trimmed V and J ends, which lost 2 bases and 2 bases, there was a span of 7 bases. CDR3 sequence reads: CASSPETAGNTIYF. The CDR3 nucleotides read TGTGCCAGCTCACCAGAAACTGCTGGAAACACCATATATTTT.

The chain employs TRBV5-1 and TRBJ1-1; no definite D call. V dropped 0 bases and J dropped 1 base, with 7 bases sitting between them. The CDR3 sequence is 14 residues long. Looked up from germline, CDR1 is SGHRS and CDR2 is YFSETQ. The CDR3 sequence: CASSLVAANTEAFF. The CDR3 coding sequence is TGCGCCAGCAGCTTGGTGGCAGCGAACACTGAAGCTTTCTTT. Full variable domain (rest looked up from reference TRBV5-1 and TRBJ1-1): KAGVTQTPRYLIKTRGQQVTLSCSPISGHRSVSWYQQTPGQGLQFLFEYFSETQRNKGNFPGRFSGRQFSNSRSEMNVSTLELGDSALYLCASSLVAANTEAFFGQGTRLTVV.